What follows are 26 T cell receptor beta chains derived from one specimen sequenced in a study of blood T cell repertoires in COVID-19. This table comes from immunoSEQ multiplex PCR, and its TCRdb copy is limited to in-frame clones, with some not included. This table has around 130,000 clones, around nine tenths appearing once. Sequenced input: peripheral blood. Receptors originate from a man aged 55 to 70 with active or convalescent COVID-19.

The chain recombines TRBV6-5 with TRBJ1-6, with D maybe TRBD1 (5 bases). CDR3 size: 15 residues. The V gene lost 7 bases and the J gene lost 9 bases, with 19 bases spanning the gap. Per the germline V gene, CDR1 is MNHEY and CDR2 is SVGAGI. In nucleotides, the CDR3 is TGTGCCAGCACCGCCGGGGGGACCGGACGTTCACCCCTCCACTTT. Translating it yields CASTAGGTGRSPLHF.

This chain links TRBV4-1 with TRBJ2-1, with a weak D call TRBD2 (5 bases). Trimming cost V 10 bases and J 6 bases, with 19 bases left between them. CDR1 is MGHRA and CDR2 is YSYEKL in the germline V gene. The CDR3 covers 14 residues. The CDR3 loop is CATPAAGWGNEQFF. As DNA, the CDR3 is TGCGCCACCCCGGCCGCGGGTTGGGGCAATGAGCAGTTCTTC.

The CDR3 region has the DNA TGCAGCGTTTTGACAGGGATGAACACTGAAGCTTTCTTT. Translating it yields CSVLTGMNTEAFF. The chain employs TRBV29-1 and TRBJ1-1; 7 bases line up with TRBD1. Germline assignment: CDR1 SQVTM and CDR2 ANQGSEA. The V and J ends lost 5 bases and 0 bases, in that order; junction bases with no gene match: 3. CDR3 length equals 13 residues.

This clone appeared once. The V call is TRBV7-9, the J call TRBJ1-2; 7 bases agree with TRBD1. The CDR3 loop spans 15 amino acids. J was trimmed by 1 base and V by 5 bases; bases with no gene match: 7. Germline loops: CDR1 SEHNR, CDR2 FQNEAQ (reference sequence). The CDR3 spells CASSPPGTVNYGYTF. The CDR3 DNA is TGTGCCAGCAGCCCACCGGGGACAGTTAACTATGGCTACACCTTC. Using reference TRBV7-9 and TRBJ1-2 for the parts outside the CDR3, the full variable domain is DTGVSQNPRHKITKRGQNVTFRCDPISEHNRLYWYRQTLGQGPEFLTYFQNEAQLEKSRLLSDRFSAERPKGSFSTLEIQRTEQGDSAMYLCASSPPGTVNYGYTFGSGTRLTVV.

The gene calls are TRBV11-2 and TRBJ2-3, with 9 nucleotides matching TRBD1. Trimming removed 2 bases from V and 3 bases from J; junction bases left unmatched: 3. CDR1 and CDR2 from the germline V gene are SGHAT and FQNNGV. The CDR3 spans 15 residues. The CDR3 coding sequence is TGTGCCAGCAGCTTATTACAGGGGGCGACAGATACGCAGTATTTT. It specifies CASSLLQGATDTQYF.

This rearrangement joins TRBV5-1 to TRBJ1-2; 10 positions agree with TRBD1. CDR1 is SGHRS and CDR2 is YFSETQ in the germline V gene. V was pared by 0 bases and J by 5 bases, with 4 bases of the junction left unmatched. The CDR3 sequence is 15 residues long. CDR3 sequence (DNA): TGCGCCAGCAGCTTGGATGGGACAGGGGAATATGGCTACACCTTC. This encodes CASSLDGTGEYGYTF.

CDR3 DNA sequence: TGTGCCAGCAGCTTATTTAGGGGTGGCGGGAGAACCAAAAACATTCAGTACTTC. Its translation is CASSLFRGGGRTKNIQYF. This chain joins TRBV7-2 and TRBJ2-4; 7 nucleotides line up with TRBD2. Trimming took 2 bases from V and 2 from J; bases not matched to a gene: 12. Germline CDR1 is SGHTA and CDR2 is FQGNSA. The CDR3 sequence is 18 residues long.

Regarding this clone: The sample has other DNA sequences that encode this CDR3 too. The rearrangement uses TRBV29-1 and TRBJ2-7, with D possibly TRBD2 on 5 matching bases. CDR3 length: 10 residues. V dropped 5 bases and J dropped 3 bases, with 5 bases sitting between them. Germline V gene lookup returns CDR1 SQVTM and CDR2 ANQGSEA. This chain's CDR3 is CSVRDYEQYF. CDR3 in DNA: TGCAGCGTTCGGGACTACGAGCAGTACTTC.

This clone was counted a few times. The chain recombines TRBV9 with TRBJ1-4, with D possibly TRBD1 on 6 matching bases. The CDR3 has 15 residues. The germline V gene encodes CDR1 SGDLS and CDR2 YYNGEE. V lost 4 bases, J lost 2 bases, and 12 bases lay in between. As DNA, the CDR3 is TGTGCCAGCAGCCCACAGGGCCAGACTAATGAAAAACTGTTTTTT. This sequence encodes CASSPQGQTNEKLFF.

The chain joins TRBV2 to TRBJ2-2; D possibly corresponds to TRBD1 (6 bases). The germline V gene encodes CDR1 SNHLY and CDR2 FYNNEI. The ends were cut back, 6 bases at V and 7 bases at J, with 15 bases in the middle. The CDR3 consists of 14 residues. The CDR3 DNA sequence: TGTGCCAGCAGCGTTACAGGGTTGATCGGGGAGCTGTTTTTT. Protein sequence: CASSVTGLIGELFF.

V is TRBV19 and J is TRBJ1-1; possible D gene TRBD1, 6 bases. Germline CDR1 and CDR2: LNHDA and SQIVND (reference sequence). Trimming took off 3 bases at V and 2 bases at J, with 13 bases between the two ends. The CDR3 loop spans 15 amino acids. Written as DNA, the CDR3 is TGTGCCAGTAGTATCGGGGGGCTCCCTAACACTGAAGCTTTCTTT. Translated: CASSIGGLPNTEAFF.

CDR3 in DNA: TGTGCCAGCAGTTACGAATTCCGGGAGTCGAGTGAGCAGTTCTTC. Translating gives CASSYEFRESSEQFF. V is TRBV6-6 and J is TRBJ2-1; D may be TRBD2 (6 bases). V was pared by 2 bases and J by 9 bases, with 17 bases between. In germline, CDR1 is MNHNY, CDR2 SVGAGI (reference sequence). The CDR3 loop spans 15 amino acids.

V usage is TRBV27 and J usage is TRBJ2-1, with TRBD1 identical over 7 bases. With 3 bases clipped from V and 9 bases from J, the junction kept 17 bases outside the gene matches. CDR3 length: 17 amino acids. The germline CDR1 and CDR2 sequences are MNHEY and SMNVEV (reference sequence). CDR3: CASSFRTGSARVGEQFF. The CDR3 coding sequence is TGTGCCAGCAGTTTTAGGACAGGTAGTGCCCGGGTCGGTGAGCAGTTCTTC.

The gene calls are TRBV7-2 and TRBJ2-7; possible D gene TRBD1, 5 bases. This CDR3 contains 15 residues. Deletions cut 1 base from V and 0 bases from J, with 10 bases between. Germline values: CDR1 SGHTA, CDR2 FQGNSA. The CDR3 coding sequence is TGTGCCAGCAGCTTAGTAGACAGACTCTCCTACGAGCAGTACTTC. Encoded protein: CASSLVDRLSYEQYF.

The V and J genes are TRBV27 and TRBJ1-2, with 8 bases identical to TRBD1. The CDR3 has 16 amino acids. Unmatched junction bases numbered 6, after V lost 2 bases and J lost 1 base. The V gene's germline CDR1 is MNHEY and CDR2 SMNVEV (reference sequence). Here the CDR3 DNA reads TGTGCCAGCAGTTTAGCCGGGACAGGATTTAACTATGGCTACACCTTC. Protein product: CASSLAGTGFNYGYTF.

The rearrangement joins TRBV28 to TRBJ2-1, with D perhaps matching TRBD1 (8 bases). Germline V gene data show CDR1 as MDHEN and CDR2 as SYDVKM. V lost 6 bases to trimming and J lost 9 bases, with 21 bases between them. The CDR3 sequence is 15 residues long. The CDR3 protein is CASSPSGNRGGEQFF. The CDR3 nucleotides are TGTGCCAGCAGCCCCTCTGGGAACAGGGGGGGTGAGCAGTTCTTC.

The chain couples TRBV6-5 to TRBJ2-3; D is unresolved. Germline lookup yields CDR1 MNHEY and CDR2 SVGAGI. V was clipped by 0 bases and J by 0 bases, with 10 bases between them. CDR3 length: 16 amino acids. The CDR3 coding sequence is TGTGCCAGCAGTTACTCTTCTAGTGGGAGCACAGATACGCAGTATTTT. Translated: CASSYSSSGSTDTQYF.

This clone showed up just once. This chain links TRBV28 with TRBJ1-1; D unclear. The CDR3 is 13 residues long. CDR1 and CDR2 (germline): MDHEN, SYDVKM. V lost 4 bases and J 0 bases, leaving 6 bases between the germline ends. This chain's CDR3 is CASSYRLNTEAFF. The CDR3 DNA reads TGTGCCAGCAGTTACAGACTGAACACTGAAGCTTTCTTT.

The chain recombines TRBV19 with TRBJ2-1; D is ambiguous. Trimming cost V 2 bases and J 0 bases, with 5 bases left between them. Germline CDR1 reads LNHDA; CDR2 reads SQIVND (reference sequence). This CDR3 comprises 14 residues. The DNA for the CDR3 is TGTGCCAGTAGTATACCGAGCTCCTACAATGAGCAGTTCTTC. As protein: CASSIPSSYNEQFF.

J is TRBJ2-7 and V is TRBV3-1 (or the pseudogene TRBV3-2); 7 nucleotides agree with TRBD2. This CDR3 spans 15 amino acids. Germline V gene lookup returns CDR1 LGHDT and CDR2 YNNKEL (reference sequence). J lost 0 bases, V lost 1 base, and 3 bases had no gene match. In DNA, the CDR3 is TGTGCCAGCAGCCAAGCGGGGGGAAGCTCCTACGAGCAGTACTTC. As protein: CASSQAGGSSYEQYF.

The V gene is TRBV7-3, the J gene TRBJ2-2; D remains unclear. CDR3 length equals 15 residues. V was trimmed by 5 bases and J by 1 base, leaving 11 bases between them. Germline loops: CDR1 SGHTA, CDR2 FQGTGA. CDR3 coding DNA: TGTGCCAGCAGCCCTGGGCGACAGAACACCGGGGAGCTGTTTTTT. It yields the protein CASSPGRQNTGELFF.

This clone has only a few counts. This chain links TRBV29-1 with TRBJ1-2, with a tentative D call TRBD1 (5 bases). Trimming left V 8 bases short and J 0 bases short, with 10 bases between. The CDR3 extends over 12 amino acids. Germline lookup yields CDR1 SQVTM and CDR2 ANQGSEA. CDR3 in DNA: TGCAGCTTGACAGCGCCTAACTATGGCTACACCTTC. Translated: CSLTAPNYGYTF.

This clone was recorded only once. This chain links TRBV28 with TRBJ1-4; TRBD1 matches at 9 bases. CDR1 is MDHEN and CDR2 is SYDVKM in the germline V gene. Trimming removed 5 bases from V and 7 bases from J; junction bases left unmatched: 8. This CDR3 has 15 residues. CDR3 sequence: CASSNHRGPAEKLFF. The DNA for the CDR3 is TGTGCCAGCAGTAACCACAGGGGGCCCGCTGAAAAACTGTTTTTT.

This CDR3 is CASSLGVGDGTEAFF. The CDR3 nucleotides are TGTGCCAGCAGTCTGGGTGTAGGGGATGGGACTGAAGCTTTCTTT. The rearrangement uses TRBV27 and TRBJ1-1, with a tentative D call TRBD1 (5 bases). Trimming left V 5 bases short and J 5 bases short, with 18 bases between. CDR3 length: 15 residues. Per germline, CDR1 MNHEY and CDR2 SMNVEV (reference sequence).

CDR3 region: CASRDVDRAHNQPQHF. CDR3 bases: TGTGCCAGCAGGGACGTTGACAGGGCGCACAATCAGCCCCAGCATTTT. The V call is TRBV28, the J call TRBJ1-5; 7 positions agree with TRBD1. After removal of 6 bases from V and 3 bases from J, the junction contained 11 bases not matched to a gene. There are 16 residues in the CDR3. Per the germline V gene, CDR1 is MDHEN and CDR2 is SYDVKM. Using reference TRBV28 and TRBJ1-5 for the parts outside the CDR3, the full variable domain is DVKVTQSSRYLVKRTGEKVFLECVQDMDHENMFWYRQDPGLGLRLIYFSYDVKMKEKGDIPEGYSVSREKKERFSLILESASTNQTSMYLCASRDVDRAHNQPQHFGDGTRLSIL.

This chain uses TRBV29-1 with TRBJ2-7, with 9 bases that match TRBD1. V trimming: 6 bases; J trimming: 3 bases; junction bases outside the gene matches: 9. The V gene's germline CDR1 is SQVTM and CDR2 ANQGSEA. The CDR3 is 14 amino acids. CDR3 nucleotide sequence: TGCAGCGTAACTCCGGGACAGGGAATCTACGAGCAGTACTTC. It specifies CSVTPGQGIYEQYF.